This T cell receptor (beta chain) was documented in a study of human T cells and chemical hapten exposure. Turning to the study itself: Patients' scalps got diphenylcyclopropenone weekly throughout the approximately 25-week study. General study results and limits: TCRs at high frequency, those above 1 in 1000, did not change with DPC sensitization.

As originally analysed: Per-sample TCR counts ranged from about 20,000 to 700,000, median approximately 98,000. A single record per CDR3 protein comes from TCRdb applying MiXCR to the RACE reads. TCRdb's processing, not the study's, gives the V and J calls here. The data contain about 74,000 distinct CDR3 sequences, about 31% of them singletons. As to time point: patch test 1, 2 weeks after DPC sensitization. The treatment: therapeutic diphenylcyclopropenone sensitization with weekly scalp DPC. V was shortened by 3 bases and J by 2 bases, with 10 bases between the two germline ends. The germline CDR1 and CDR2 sequences are MNHEY and SMNVEV (reference sequence). The CDR3 extends over 14 amino acids. Only a few counts were recorded for this clonotype. Its matching antigen is unknown.

Source: whole blood, taken in connection with sensitization to the hapten diphenylcyclopropenone (DPC). The gene calls are TRBV27 and TRBJ1-2; perhaps TRBD1 as D (5 bases). This receptor was obtained from a man aged 40-49 years with alopecia areata. Some clones in this sample may be carry-over from other donors' samples. CDR3 in DNA: TGTGCCAGCAGTTTCCGGGACGGCAACTATGGCTACACCTTC. This translates into CASSFRDGNYGYTF.